Below are 32 T cell receptor beta chains sequenced from a single sample in a study of T cell clonotyping in hematopoietic cell transplantation. The protocol was immunoSEQ multiplex PCR, while the TCRdb copy is restricted to in-frame clones and leaves out a portion. The sample shows under 9,500 clones, roughly four fifths of them seen only once. The source material was peripheral blood mononuclear cells, sampled 180 days after allogeneic stem cell transplant. All receptors derive from a female patient between 50 and 59 years old who had an allogeneic stem cell transplant from an unrelated donor, so the T cells may come from the graft donor. Some clones in this sample may be carry-over from other donors' samples.

V is TRBV6-5 and J is TRBJ1-5; 7 bases are a match to TRBD1. CDR1 and CDR2 (germline): MNHEY, SVGAGI. The CDR3 runs to 14 residues. With V trimmed by 5 bases and J by 5 bases, 6 bases remained unmatched. The CDR3: CASSQDRSYQPQHF. CDR3 nucleotides: TGTGCCAGCAGTCAGGACAGGTCGTATCAGCCCCAGCATTTT.

The V call is TRBV7-3, the J call TRBJ2-3, with 8 bases that match TRBD2. Per germline, CDR1 SGHTA and CDR2 FQGTGA. The ends lost 1 base at V and 3 bases at J; junction bases unmatched: 3. CDR3 length equals 15 residues. The CDR3 region has the DNA TGTGCCAGCAGCTTAATACGGGGGGGGACAGATACGCAGTATTTT. Amino acid sequence: CASSLIRGGTDTQYF. Combining the CDR3 with reference TRBV7-3 and TRBJ2-3 gives the whole variable domain GAGVSQTPSNKVTEKGKYVELRCDPISGHTALYWYRQSLGQGPEFLIYFQGTGAADDSGLPNDRFFAVRPEGSVSTLKIQRTERGDSAVYLCASSLIRGGTDTQYFGPGTRLTVL.

The gene calls are TRBV2 and TRBJ1-1; D gene ambiguous. Germline V CDR1 and CDR2: SNHLY, FYNNEI. The CDR3 has 15 residues. Trimming removed 2 bases from V and 5 bases from J, with 15 bases in between. The CDR3 nucleotides read TGTGCCAGCAGTGAACAGAGACGGGCGGGGACTGAAGCTTTCTTT. Translated, it gives CASSEQRRAGTEAFF.

This clone counts as medium-sized. The gene calls are TRBV28 and TRBJ2-1; no definite D call. Germline CDR1 MDHEN, CDR2 SYDVKM. Trimming shortened V by 4 bases and J by 3 bases, and 10 bases separated the two germline ends. This CDR3 region has 14 residues. CDR3 loop: CASSSSGVYNEQFF. The CDR3 nucleotides are TGTGCCAGCAGTTCATCTGGAGTCTACAATGAGCAGTTCTTC.

The gene calls are TRBV10-2 and TRBJ1-5; D is unresolved. The CDR3 is 13 amino acids. From germline, CDR1 is WSHSY and CDR2 SAAADI. Deletions cut 8 bases from V and 1 base from J, with 9 bases between. The CDR3 here is CASGGDSNQPQHF. The CDR3 DNA sequence: TGCGCCAGCGGAGGCGACAGCAATCAGCCCCAGCATTTT.

V is TRBV6-5 and J is TRBJ1-1, with TRBD1 identical over 8 bases. Germline V gene data show CDR1 as MNHEY and CDR2 as SVGAGI. V dropped 4 bases and J dropped 4; count of bases not matched to a gene: 5. The CDR3 length is 14 residues. CDR3 sequence: CASSFGQGGTEAFF. CDR3 DNA sequence: TGTGCCAGCAGTTTCGGACAGGGTGGCACTGAAGCTTTCTTT.

The chain joins TRBV20-1 to TRBJ1-6, with D uncertain. V lost 1 base, J lost 8 bases, and 3 bases lay in between. Germline V gene sequence: CDR1 DFQATT, CDR2 SNEGSKA (reference sequence). The CDR3 is 11 residues long. CDR3 DNA: TGCAGTGCTAGAGGAGATTCACCCCTCCACTTT. It codes for CSARGDSPLHF.

The J gene is TRBJ1-5, the V gene TRBV19; possible D gene TRBD1, 5 bases. The ends were cut back, 11 bases at V and 7 bases at J, with 21 bases in the middle. Germline loops: CDR1 LNHDA, CDR2 SQIVND (reference sequence). The CDR3 has 14 amino acids. This chain's CDR3 is CACTLGLRSQPQHF. DNA of the CDR3: TGTGCCTGTACGTTGGGGCTCCGGAGCCAGCCCCAGCATTTT.

V and J are TRBV30 and TRBJ1-6; D call uncertain. The CDR3 spans 13 residues. Trimming cost V 0 bases and J 3 bases, with 3 bases left between them. Germline V gene data show CDR1 as GTSNPN and CDR2 as SVGIG (reference sequence). CDR3 nucleotide sequence: TGTGCCTGGAGTGTAAGCTATAATTCACCCCTCCACTTT. Translating gives CAWSVSYNSPLHF.

CDR3 nucleotide sequence: TGTGCCAGCAGTTTAAGGGGACCAGTGTGGGAGCAGTACTTC. This gives the protein CASSLRGPVWEQYF. The chain combines TRBV27 with TRBJ2-7; D may correspond to TRBD1 or TRBD2 (5 bases each). The CDR3 extends over 14 amino acids. V lost 2 bases and J lost 7, with 15 bases in between. Germline CDR1 is MNHEY and CDR2 is SMNVEV (reference sequence).

This clone was seen more than once but under ten times. V and J are TRBV28 and TRBJ2-7, with 8 positions matching TRBD1. The CDR3 has 12 amino acids. CDR1 is MDHEN, CDR2 SYDVKM, per germline. V lost 11 bases, J lost 2 bases, and 5 bases stayed unmatched. The CDR3 is CASGQGPYEQYF. The CDR3 nucleotides read TGTGCCTCAGGACAGGGTCCCTACGAGCAGTACTTC.

A few counts support this clone. The chain combines TRBV11-1 with TRBJ1-6; the D is unclear. V gave up 4 bases and J gave up 0 bases, with 10 bases separating them. The germline CDR1 and CDR2 sequences are SGHAT and FQDESV (reference sequence). The CDR3 is 16 residues long. Here the CDR3 reads CASSSLQSSYNSPLHF. In DNA form, the CDR3 reads TGTGCCAGCAGCTCCCTCCAGAGCTCCTATAATTCACCCCTCCACTTT.

The chain carries TRBV6-5 and TRBJ2-5; D not resolved. CDR3 size: 14 residues. V lost 0 bases and J lost 2, with 7 bases in between. Germline loops: CDR1 MNHEY, CDR2 SVGAGI. CDR3 protein: CASSYSYNQETQYF. Written as DNA, the CDR3 is TGTGCCAGCAGTTACTCGTATAATCAAGAGACCCAGTACTTC.

This rearrangement joins TRBV7-9 to TRBJ2-1; 12 nucleotides line up with TRBD2. The germline gives CDR1 SEHNR, CDR2 FQNEAQ (reference sequence). Losses at the gene ends were 5 bases for V and 8 bases for J; bases not matched to a gene: 7. The CDR3 covers 15 residues. The CDR3 spells CASSPSGRADYEQFF. The CDR3 nucleotides are TGTGCCAGCAGCCCTAGCGGGAGGGCCGATTATGAGCAGTTCTTC.

This clone came up once. The chain joins TRBV19 to TRBJ1-5; D is unclear. This CDR3 spans 14 amino acids. CDR1 LNHDA and CDR2 SQIVND come from the germline V gene (reference sequence). Between the trimmed V and J ends, which lost 1 base and 0 bases, there was a span of 4 bases. CDR3 nucleotide sequence: TGTGCCAGTAGTATAGCGGTTAGCAATCAGCCCCAGCATTTT. Its translation is CASSIAVSNQPQHF.

This chain links TRBV19 with TRBJ1-1, with TRBD1 matching over 9 bases. This CDR3 is built from 14 residues. The V gene end was trimmed by 7 bases and the J gene end by 2 bases; junction bases not matched to a gene: 5. From germline, CDR1 is LNHDA and CDR2 SQIVND (reference sequence). CDR3 coding DNA: TGTGCCAGTATTTGGACAGGGGTTAACACTGAAGCTTTCTTT. Translated, it gives CASIWTGVNTEAFF.

V usage is TRBV27 and J usage is TRBJ1-2, with D possibly matching TRBD1 (6 bases). V was shortened by 3 bases and J by 5 bases, with 19 bases between the two germline ends. The CDR3 contains 16 residues. Germline CDR1 MNHEY, CDR2 SMNVEV (reference sequence). In DNA, the CDR3 is TGTGCCAGCAGTTTTCTCATTCAGGGGAGTGGATATGGCTACACCTTC. This codes for CASSFLIQGSGYGYTF.

V usage is TRBV10-3 and J usage is TRBJ1-5; a weak D match, TRBD1 (5 bases). The CDR3 covers 14 residues. The ends were cut back, 11 bases at V and 0 bases at J, with 14 bases in the middle. Germline V CDR1 and CDR2: ENHRY, SYGVKD. CDR3: CAHCRAYSNQPQHF. Here the CDR3 DNA reads TGTGCCCACTGCAGGGCCTATAGCAATCAGCCCCAGCATTTT.

This chain links TRBV10-3 with TRBJ1-5; possibly TRBD1 for D (5 bases). V was clipped by 10 bases and J by 1 base, with 11 bases between them. Germline CDR1 is ENHRY and CDR2 is SYGVKD. The CDR3 spans 13 residues. As DNA, the CDR3 is TGTGCCACCCGGGGCCTAAGCAATCAGCCCCAGCATTTT. Protein: CATRGLSNQPQHF.

The count of this clone is one. This chain joins TRBV30 and TRBJ2-7; D unclear. Trimming removed 2 bases from V and 4 bases from J, with 6 bases in between. This CDR3 contains 11 residues. The germline gives CDR1 GTSNPN, CDR2 SVGIG (reference sequence). DNA of the CDR3: TGTGCCTGGAGTTTCAGTTACGAGCAGTACTTC. Protein sequence: CAWSFSYEQYF.

The chain uses TRBV4-1 and TRBJ1-4; the D gene is possibly TRBD1 (6 bases). V dropped 0 bases and J dropped 4 bases, with 9 bases sitting between them. Germline lookup yields CDR1 MGHRA and CDR2 YSYEKL. The CDR3 totals 15 residues. CDR3 sequence: CASSQDEGGNEKLFF. The CDR3 DNA sequence: TGCGCCAGCAGCCAAGATGAAGGGGGTAATGAAAAACTGTTTTTT.

This chain joins TRBV29-1 and TRBJ1-1; D remains ambiguous. The germline V and J ends were trimmed by 7 bases and 5 bases, with 17 bases remaining between them. Germline CDR1 is SQVTM and CDR2 is ANQGSEA. This CDR3 comprises 13 residues. This CDR3 reads CSGRLHSETEAFF. Written as DNA, the CDR3 is TGCAGCGGTCGCCTTCACAGCGAGACTGAAGCTTTCTTT. The full variable domain, rest sourced from reference TRBV29-1 and TRBJ1-1, is SAVISQKPSRDICQRGTSLTIQCQVDSQVTMMFWYRQQPGQSLTLIATANQGSEATYESGFVIDKFPISRPNLTFSTLTVSNMSPEDSSIYLCSGRLHSETEAFFGQGTRLTVV.

This clone showed up just a few times. The rearrangement joins TRBV19 to TRBJ2-1; D is unclear. The CDR3 runs 11 residues. The V end lost 4 bases, the J end lost 7 bases, and 5 bases lay between the germline ends. From germline, CDR1 is LNHDA and CDR2 SQIVND (reference sequence). This chain's CDR3 is CASSNSNEQFF. The CDR3 region has the DNA TGTGCCAGTAGTAACTCAAATGAGCAGTTCTTC. The complete variable domain, with remaining parts taken from reference TRBV19 and TRBJ2-1, reads DGGITQSPKYLFRKEGQNVTLSCEQNLNHDAMYWYRQDPGQGLRLIYYSQIVNDFQKGDIAEGYSVSREKKESFPLTVTSAQKNPTAFYLCASSNSNEQFFGPGTRLTVL.

This sequence joins TRBV30 and TRBJ2-2; D remains ambiguous. With 5 bases removed from V and 4 bases from J, the gap between germline ends came to 14 bases. Germline V lookup: CDR1 GTSNPN, CDR2 SVGIG (reference sequence). The CDR3 totals 14 residues. CDR3 residues: CAWRRMGITGELFF. In DNA, the CDR3 is TGTGCCTGGCGACGAATGGGGATCACCGGGGAGCTGTTTTTT.

This clone was seen a single time. The chain has TRBV19 and TRBJ1-5; 7 bases align to TRBD1. The CDR3 is made up of 13 amino acids. V lost 10 bases and J lost 4; bases outside the gene matches: 7. The germline CDR1 and CDR2 sequences are LNHDA and SQIVND (reference sequence). This CDR3 is CATRDSINQPQHF. The CDR3 region has the DNA TGTGCCACCCGGGACAGCATAAATCAGCCCCAGCATTTT. Filled out from reference TRBV19 and TRBJ1-5, the complete variable domain reads DGGITQSPKYLFRKEGQNVTLSCEQNLNHDAMYWYRQDPGQGLRLIYYSQIVNDFQKGDIAEGYSVSREKKESFPLTVTSAQKNPTAFYLCATRDSINQPQHFGDGTRLSIL.

The V and J genes are TRBV5-4 and TRBJ2-7, with 7 bases lining up with TRBD2. The CDR3 spans 13 residues. Trimming at V came to 0 bases and at J to 8 bases, leaving 5 bases not matched to a gene. CDR1 and CDR2 (germline): SGHNT, YYREEE (reference sequence). The CDR3 loop is CASSLEQRGKQYF. In DNA form, the CDR3 reads TGTGCCAGCAGCTTGGAGCAGCGGGGTAAGCAGTACTTC.

This clone came up once. A junction boundary mismatches the germline segment, possibly from a read error. Here the CDR3 DNA reads TGTGCCAGCAGCCCCGTGGGACAGAGCTACGAGCAGTACTTT. The encoded protein is CASSPVGQSYEQYF. V is TRBV9 and J is TRBJ2-7; 7 bases map to TRBD1. CDR1 is SGDLS, CDR2 YYNGEE, per germline. CDR3 length: 14 residues. Based on the CDR3 plus reference TRBV9 and TRBJ2-7, the full variable domain is DSGVTQTPKHLITATGQRVTLRCSPRSGDLSVYWYQQSLDQGLQFLIQYYNGEERAKGNILERFSAQQFPDLHSELNLSSLELGDSALYFCASSPVGQSYEQYFGPGTRLTVT.

J is TRBJ2-7 and V is TRBV19; the D is unclear. The CDR3 consists of 8 residues. Trimming stripped 11 bases from V and 5 bases from J, with 4 bases between. The germline V gene encodes CDR1 LNHDA and CDR2 SQIVND (reference sequence). The CDR3 loop is CAGDEQYF. The CDR3 nucleotides read TGTGCCGGAGACGAGCAGTACTTC.

The chain uses TRBV7-9 and TRBJ2-6, with TRBD1 identical over 9 bases. CDR3 length: 17 amino acids. Germline values: CDR1 SEHNR, CDR2 FQNEAQ (reference sequence). Trimming at V came to 4 bases and at J to 4 bases, leaving 8 bases not matched to a gene. The CDR3 reads CASSSIQGAGGANVLTF. The DNA of the CDR3 is TGTGCCAGCAGCTCAATACAGGGGGCGGGCGGGGCCAACGTCCTGACTTTC.

The chain recombines TRBV2 with TRBJ2-3; no clear D gene. Germline V gene data show CDR1 as SNHLY and CDR2 as FYNNEI. Trimming took 6 bases from V and 0 from J, leaving 7 bases between them. This CDR3 comprises 13 residues. The CDR3 sequence: CASSGASTDTQYF. The CDR3 DNA reads as TGTGCCAGCAGCGGCGCTAGCACAGATACGCAGTATTTT. The whole variable domain, remainder taken from reference TRBV2 and TRBJ2-3, is EPEVTQTPSHQVTQMGQEVILRCVPISNHLYFYWYRQILGQKVEFLVSFYNNEISEKSEIFDDQFSVERPDGSNFTLKIRSTKLEDSAMYFCASSGASTDTQYFGPGTRLTVL.

This rearrangement joins TRBV29-1 to TRBJ2-5; TRBD2 matches 7 bases. The germline CDR1 and CDR2 sequences are SQVTM and ANQGSEA. The CDR3 has 13 amino acids. Losses at the gene ends were 4 bases for V and 5 bases for J; bases not matched to a gene: 7. CDR3 loop: CSVVRDYPETQYF. The CDR3 DNA is TGCAGCGTTGTCAGGGACTACCCTGAGACCCAGTACTTC.

The J gene is TRBJ2-7, the V gene TRBV28; 9 bases agree with TRBD1. The CDR3 consists of 13 residues. CDR1 is MDHEN and CDR2 is SYDVKM in the germline V gene. Unmatched junction bases numbered 4, after V lost 8 bases and J lost 2 bases. CDR3 amino acids: CASRDRVTYEQYF. The CDR3 coding sequence is TGTGCCAGCCGGGACAGGGTGACCTACGAGCAGTACTTC.